This TCR beta chain was recorded in a study of blood T cell repertoires in COVID-19. About the research overall: Spain, Italy and the United States supplied samples that represented acute and convalescent COVID-19. In each case, the material was cDNA or gDNA derived from T cells, B-cell-depleted T cells, or PBMCs.

Authors' data handling: Amplified reference gene primers provided the basis for estimating nucleated cell counts. The protocol was immunoSEQ multiplex PCR, while the TCRdb copy is restricted to in-frame clones and leaves out a portion. The DNA gave D and trimming, while V, J and clone size come from that table. This sample yields some 190,000 clones, of which 80% to 90% are seen a single time; 9.5% to 12% belongs to the top ten. Followed over time, Seattle patients had been enrolled while infection was active. The sequence was collected from a woman aged 40 to 50 with COVID-19, enrolled during active disease. Sequencing input: peripheral blood.

In nucleotides, the CDR3 is TGTGCCAGCAGCTTAATTACACAGGGAGGCTACACCTTC. Protein product: CASSLITQGGYTF. The J gene is TRBJ1-2, the V gene TRBV7-2; weak D call: TRBD1 (6 bases). The V gene's germline CDR1 is SGHTA and CDR2 FQGNSA. V was shortened by 2 bases and J by 8 bases, with 12 bases between the two germline ends. The CDR3 is 13 residues long.